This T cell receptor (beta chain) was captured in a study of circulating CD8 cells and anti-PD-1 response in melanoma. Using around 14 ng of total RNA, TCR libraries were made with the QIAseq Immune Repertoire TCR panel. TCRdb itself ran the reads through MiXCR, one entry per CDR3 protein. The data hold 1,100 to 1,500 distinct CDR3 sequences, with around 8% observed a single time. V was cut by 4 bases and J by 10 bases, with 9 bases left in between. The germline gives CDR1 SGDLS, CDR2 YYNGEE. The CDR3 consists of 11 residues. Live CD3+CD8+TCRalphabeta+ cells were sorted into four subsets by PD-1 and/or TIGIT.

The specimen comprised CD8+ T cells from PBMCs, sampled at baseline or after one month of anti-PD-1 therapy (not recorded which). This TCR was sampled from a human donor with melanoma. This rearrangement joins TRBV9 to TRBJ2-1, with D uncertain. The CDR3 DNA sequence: TGTGCCAGCAGCATCGTCCGGGAGCAGTTCTTC. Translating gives CASSIVREQFF.